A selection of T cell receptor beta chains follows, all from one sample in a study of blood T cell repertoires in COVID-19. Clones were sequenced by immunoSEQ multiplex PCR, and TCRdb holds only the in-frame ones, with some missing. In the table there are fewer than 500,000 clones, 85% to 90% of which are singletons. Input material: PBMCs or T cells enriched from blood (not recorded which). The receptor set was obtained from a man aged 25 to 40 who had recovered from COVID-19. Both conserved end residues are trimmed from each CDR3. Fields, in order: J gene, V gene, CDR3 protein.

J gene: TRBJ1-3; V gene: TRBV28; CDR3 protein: ASSFADRGNTIY
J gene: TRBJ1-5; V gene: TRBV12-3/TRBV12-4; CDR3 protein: ASSFGQQPQH
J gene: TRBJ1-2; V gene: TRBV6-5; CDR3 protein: ASKVGLGYGYT
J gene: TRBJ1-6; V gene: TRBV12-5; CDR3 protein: ASTSGGSYNSPLH
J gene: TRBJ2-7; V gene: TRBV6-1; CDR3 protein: ASSDMRGSYEQY
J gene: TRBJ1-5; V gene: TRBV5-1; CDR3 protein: ASSLGQANQPQH
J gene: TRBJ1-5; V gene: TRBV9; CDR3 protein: ASSVGGHQPQH
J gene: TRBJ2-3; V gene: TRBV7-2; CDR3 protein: ASSLSDHTDTQY
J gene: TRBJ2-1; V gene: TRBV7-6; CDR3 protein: ASSLLAGGGNEQF
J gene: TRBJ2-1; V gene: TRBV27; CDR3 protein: ASRSSYNEQF
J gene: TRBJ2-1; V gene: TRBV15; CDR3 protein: ATSRDAAGVNYNEQF
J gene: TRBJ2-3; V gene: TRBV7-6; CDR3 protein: ASTLAGGADTQY
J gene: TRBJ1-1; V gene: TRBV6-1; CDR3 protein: ASSEWGETGLNTEAF
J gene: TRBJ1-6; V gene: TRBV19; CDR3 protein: ASSPRTGAYNSPLH
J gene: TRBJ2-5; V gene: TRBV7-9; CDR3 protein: ASSGQGALETQY
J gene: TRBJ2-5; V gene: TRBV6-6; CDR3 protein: ASSTTYQETQY
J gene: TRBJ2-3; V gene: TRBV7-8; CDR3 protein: ASSFGVWGRTDTQY
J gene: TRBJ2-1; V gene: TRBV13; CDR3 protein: ASSAGLTSYNEQF
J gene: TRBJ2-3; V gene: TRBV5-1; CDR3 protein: ASSRQRQGLNSPPDTQY
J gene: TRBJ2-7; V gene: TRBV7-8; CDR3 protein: ASSFPGQPPARYEQY
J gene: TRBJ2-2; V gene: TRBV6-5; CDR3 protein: ASSYIAGGTGELF
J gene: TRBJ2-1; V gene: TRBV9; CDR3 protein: ASSVGDRYNEQF
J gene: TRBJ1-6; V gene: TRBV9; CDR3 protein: ASSITGNSPLH
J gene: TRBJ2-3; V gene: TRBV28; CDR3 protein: ASSFGGTSTDTQY
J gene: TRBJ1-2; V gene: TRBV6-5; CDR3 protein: ASRSTGIGYT
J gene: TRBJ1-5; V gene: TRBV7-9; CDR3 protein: ASSLDSPHQPQH
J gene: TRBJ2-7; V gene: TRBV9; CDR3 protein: ASSVRLGGSYEQY
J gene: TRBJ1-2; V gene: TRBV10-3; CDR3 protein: AIRKTGGHGYT
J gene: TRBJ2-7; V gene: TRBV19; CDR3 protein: ASSIGLSQGLHEQY
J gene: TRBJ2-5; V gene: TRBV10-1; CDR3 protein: ASSDRAGAETQY
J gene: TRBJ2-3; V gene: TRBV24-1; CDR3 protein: ATSPPGTADTQY
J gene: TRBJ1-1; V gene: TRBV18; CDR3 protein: ASSPRSGGATEAF
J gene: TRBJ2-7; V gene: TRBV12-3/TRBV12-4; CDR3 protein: ASSPYSVAEQY
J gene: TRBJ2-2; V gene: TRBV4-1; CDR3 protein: ASSRGQGNTGELF
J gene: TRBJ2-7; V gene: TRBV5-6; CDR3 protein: ASNDWGGHYEQY
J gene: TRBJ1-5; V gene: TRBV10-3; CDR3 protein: AISGTVSGQPQH
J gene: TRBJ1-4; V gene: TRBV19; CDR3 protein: ASSMAGEKLF
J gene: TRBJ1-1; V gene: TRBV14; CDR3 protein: ASSPYSGTEAF
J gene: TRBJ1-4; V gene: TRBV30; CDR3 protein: AWAEGRINEKLF
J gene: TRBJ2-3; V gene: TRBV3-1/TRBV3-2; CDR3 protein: ASSLRQGIDTQY
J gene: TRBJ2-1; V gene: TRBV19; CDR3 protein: ASSGTEESSYNEQF
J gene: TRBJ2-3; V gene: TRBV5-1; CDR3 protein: ASSPDTDTQY
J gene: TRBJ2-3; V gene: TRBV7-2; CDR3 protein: ASSPRGRTNPDTQY
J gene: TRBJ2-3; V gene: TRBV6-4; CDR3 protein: ASSEWGLGEADTQY
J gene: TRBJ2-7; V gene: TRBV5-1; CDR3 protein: ASSLGPPGSYEQY
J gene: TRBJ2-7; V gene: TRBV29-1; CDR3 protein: SVVGQGADEQY
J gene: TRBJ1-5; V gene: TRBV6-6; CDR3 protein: ASGGGFGEQPQH
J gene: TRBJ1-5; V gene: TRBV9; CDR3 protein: ASSVDQGVGQPQH
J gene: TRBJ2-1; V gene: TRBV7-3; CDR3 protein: ASSPSPGSYNEQF
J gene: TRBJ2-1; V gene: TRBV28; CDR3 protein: ASSPRWLAGTEQF
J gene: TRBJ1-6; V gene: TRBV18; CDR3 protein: ASSLQTGLKNSPLH
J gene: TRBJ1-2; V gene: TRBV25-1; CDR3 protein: ASSEWRGADYGYT
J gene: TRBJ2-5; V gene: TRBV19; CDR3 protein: ASSRQGQGVETQY
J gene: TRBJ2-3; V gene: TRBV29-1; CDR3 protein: SVEPGMGTDTQY
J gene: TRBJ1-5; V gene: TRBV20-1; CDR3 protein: SASSRRSNQPQH